A single sample gave rise to the 4 T cell receptor beta chains below, sequenced in a study of blood T cell repertoires in COVID-19 (dated by TCRdb to 2020 to 2021). The library was made by the immunoSEQ multiplex PCR assay. TCRdb stores this immuneACCESS table with in-frame sequences only. Part of the clones is absent; in the studies checked, under half of the shortfall reflects unresolved V genes, and no reason is known for the rest. The table for this sample lists over 250,000 clones; around nine tenths of them were counted only once. The top ten constitute approximately 2.2% of the sample. Sequencing used peripheral blood. Receptor source: a man in his forties or fifties with acute or convalescent COVID-19.

The chain joins TRBV5-1 to TRBJ2-5; TRBD2 matches 8 bases. Germline-derived CDR1 and CDR2 are SGHRS and YFSETQ. The ends lost 4 bases at V and 5 bases at J; junction bases unmatched: 7. The CDR3 is 14 residues long. CDR3 residues: CASSVLAGDETQYF. The CDR3 DNA follows: TGCGCCAGCAGCGTTCTAGCGGGTGATGAGACCCAGTACTTC.

The chain couples TRBV18 to TRBJ2-7, with 7 bases matching TRBD2. Trimming took 3 bases from V and 1 from J; bases not matched to a gene: 12. The CDR3 runs 17 residues. Germline values: CDR1 KGHSH, CDR2 LQKENI. CDR3 bases: TGTGCCAGCTCACCTCTGGCTAGCGGCGCCACTTCCTACGAGCAGTACTTC. This gives the protein CASSPLASGATSYEQYF.

This chain uses TRBV12-3 or TRBV12-4 with TRBJ1-1; D not certain. The CDR3 has 13 residues. Trimming shortened V by 7 bases and J by 4 bases, and 13 bases separated the two germline ends. CDR3 in DNA: TGTGCCAGCAACCCGTCGGGTCGCACTGAAGCTTTCTTT. Translated, it gives CASNPSGRTEAFF.

The chain employs TRBV12-3 or TRBV12-4 and TRBJ2-2, with D uncertain. The CDR3 covers 13 residues. V was pared by 2 bases and J by 5 bases, with 6 bases between. This CDR3 reads CASSLTTTGELFF. The CDR3 coding sequence is TGTGCCAGCAGTTTAACTACGACCGGGGAGCTGTTTTTT.